The 5 T cell receptor beta chains below come from one sample, sequenced in a study of blood T cells in healthy people across ages (dated by TCRdb to between 2014 and 2016). Library preparation used 5' RACE. Sequencing instrument: Illumina HiSeq 2500. A second PCR of about 6 to 11 cycles was run with a J-beta primer mix and a sample-barcoded 5' primer. In-frame beta chains were kept once TCRdb had trimmed the public reads at Q25 with fastp and called clones with MiXCR. Merged by CDR3 protein, the rows form single entries marked with the most common genes and DNA. The sample yields about 700,000 distinct CDR3 sequences; about a third were counted once. The ten largest clonotypes hold less than 20% of the sample. Sequenced material: blood. These receptors came from an elderly woman in good health. Donor details come from another sample of the same person, matched by shared clones.

This clonotype has a count of ten or more. The V gene is TRBV7-9, the J gene TRBJ2-7, with D possibly matching TRBD1 (5 bases). Trimming took off 0 bases at V and 2 bases at J, with 14 bases between the two ends. The CDR3 runs to 16 residues. Per the germline V gene, CDR1 is SEHNR and CDR2 is FQNEAQ (reference sequence). CDR3 region: CASSLAVDSYPYEQYF. The DNA of the CDR3 is TGTGCCAGCAGCTTAGCGGTTGACAGCTATCCCTACGAGCAGTACTTC.

CDR3 in DNA: TGTGCCAGCAGCCAAGTCGGCAGGGTCGGCGAAAAACTGTTTTTT. Translated: CASSQVGRVGEKLFF. The V call is TRBV14, the J call TRBJ1-4, with D maybe TRBD1 (5 bases). V was trimmed by 1 base and J by 8 bases, leaving 14 bases between them. Germline assignment: CDR1 SGHDN and CDR2 FVKESK. This CDR3 has 15 amino acids.

This clonotype has a count of ten or more. The chain joins TRBV4-3 to TRBJ2-7, with TRBD1 matching over 7 bases. CDR1 is LGHNA and CDR2 is YSLEER in the germline V gene. With 0 bases clipped from V and 3 bases from J, the junction kept 8 bases outside the gene matches. The CDR3 has 16 residues. This CDR3 is CASSQDFVGQSYEQYF. The CDR3 region has the DNA TGCGCCAGCAGCCAAGATTTTGTGGGACAGAGCTACGAGCAGTACTTC.

This clonotype was seen ten or more times. The chain uses TRBV3-1 and TRBJ1-5; TRBD1 matches at 8 bases. The junction had 2 bases not matched to a gene; V was cut back by 5 bases and J by 2 bases. This CDR3 is 14 amino acids long. Germline loops: CDR1 LGHDT, CDR2 YNNKEL (reference sequence). CDR3 amino acids: CASSAGQGNQPQHF. The CDR3 nucleotides read TGTGCCAGCAGCGCGGGACAGGGCAATCAGCCCCAGCATTTT.

The chain has TRBV20-1 and TRBJ2-7, with 7 bases that match TRBD2. TRBJ2-5 matches the DNA end more closely, so the J call is doubtful. CDR3 length: 14 residues. From germline, CDR1 is DFQATT and CDR2 SNEGSKA (reference sequence). In DNA, the CDR3 is TGCAGTGCTACCAAAGAGGGAGGGGCAGAGACCCAGTACTTC. Its protein product is CSATKEGGAETQYF.